This entry lists 16 T cell receptor beta chains sequenced from one sample in a study of OX40 agonist ivuxolimab in advanced cancers. Repertoires were generated with immunoSEQ multiplex PCR, while TCRdb's copy carries only in-frame clones and drops some. The data contain 25,000 to 35,000 clones, roughly 90% of them singletons. Source: CD4+ or CD8+ T cells sorted from blood, taken in a trial of the OX40 agonist ivuxolimab. The receptor set was obtained from an adult with an advanced solid tumor such as melanoma, head and neck, liver or kidney cancer.

V gene TRBV7-9 combines with J gene TRBJ1-1; D unclear. With 9 bases removed from V and 4 bases from J, the gap between germline ends came to 9 bases. The CDR3 extends over 11 amino acids. Germline values: CDR1 SEHNR, CDR2 FQNEAQ (reference sequence). CDR3 in DNA: TGTGCCAGTACACAAACCACTGAAGCTTTCTTT. Protein sequence: CASTQTTEAFF. The variable domain in full, completed from reference TRBV7-9 and TRBJ1-1, reads DTGVSQNPRHKITKRGQNVTFRCDPISEHNRLYWYRQTLGQGPEFLTYFQNEAQLEKSRLLSDRFSAERPKGSFSTLEIQRTEQGDSAMYLCASTQTTEAFFGQGTRLTVV.

The chain links TRBV9 to TRBJ2-7, with 9 bases matching TRBD2. The V and J ends lost 4 bases and 5 bases, in that order; junction bases with no gene match: 7. CDR3 size: 14 residues. Germline V gene lookup returns CDR1 SGDLS and CDR2 YYNGEE. The CDR3 bases are TGTGCCAGCAGCATTAGCGGGAGTACCAACGAGCAGTACTTC. It specifies CASSISGSTNEQYF.

This clone turned up a few times. The chain has TRBV19 and TRBJ1-1, with D possibly TRBD1 on 5 matching bases. The CDR3 sequence is 11 residues long. Germline V lookup: CDR1 LNHDA, CDR2 SQIVND (reference sequence). With 6 bases removed from V and 10 bases from J, the gap between germline ends came to 12 bases. The CDR3 nucleotides read TGTGCCAGTAGGACAACAGGAGGAGCTTTCTTT. Encoded protein: CASRTTGGAFF.

The J gene is TRBJ2-1, the V gene TRBV7-9; no firm D call. This CDR3 comprises 12 residues. The germline V and J ends were trimmed by 5 bases and 7 bases, with 9 bases remaining between them. Per the germline V gene, CDR1 is SEHNR and CDR2 is FQNEAQ (reference sequence). The CDR3 nucleotides read TGTGCCAGCAGCCGTCGGGTTAATGAGCAGTTCTTC. It is translated as CASSRRVNEQFF.

The rearrangement joins TRBV19 to TRBJ1-1; D is ambiguous. Deletions cut 10 bases from V and 1 base from J, with 22 bases between. This CDR3 has 16 residues. Germline V gene sequence: CDR1 LNHDA, CDR2 SQIVND (reference sequence). The chain's CDR3 is CATLDTRPLPNTEAFF. CDR3 sequence (DNA): TGTGCCACCCTTGACACCCGACCATTACCGAACACTGAAGCTTTCTTT.

The V gene is TRBV4-1, the J gene TRBJ2-5; D remains ambiguous. This CDR3 has 15 amino acids. The germline V gene has CDR1 MGHRA and CDR2 YSYEKL. Trimming removed 5 bases at V and 2 bases at J, with 15 bases between. The CDR3 bases are TGCGCCAGCAGCGGGCCAGAAATCGGGCAAGAGACCCAGTACTTC. It encodes CASSGPEIGQETQYF.

The rearrangement joins TRBV7-9 to TRBJ1-2, with a possible D match to TRBD1 (6 bases). The CDR3 extends over 14 amino acids. Trimming removed 1 base at V and 4 bases at J, with 10 bases between. Germline V CDR1 and CDR2: SEHNR, FQNEAQ (reference sequence). The CDR3 sequence is CASSLVGHTYGYTF. The CDR3 DNA reads TGTGCCAGCAGCTTAGTGGGACATACCTATGGCTACACCTTC. Full variable domain (missing parts from reference TRBV7-9 and TRBJ1-2): DTGVSQNPRHKITKRGQNVTFRCDPISEHNRLYWYRQTLGQGPEFLTYFQNEAQLEKSRLLSDRFSAERPKGSFSTLEIQRTEQGDSAMYLCASSLVGHTYGYTFGSGTRLTVV.

This clone was seen a single time. This chain links TRBV5-6 with TRBJ1-6; a possible D gene is TRBD1 (6 bases). The germline V and J ends were trimmed by 5 bases and 7 bases, with 13 bases remaining between them. This CDR3 spans 14 amino acids. Germline CDR1 and CDR2: SGHDT and YYEEEE. The CDR3 sequence: CASSLGASNSPLHF. CDR3 nucleotide sequence: TGTGCCAGCAGTCTGGGGGCCTCAAATTCACCCCTCCACTTT.

The rearrangement uses TRBV6-5 and TRBJ2-1, with TRBD2 matching 8 bases. The CDR3 is made up of 15 amino acids. V lost 5 bases to trimming and J lost 3 bases; unmatched junction nucleotides: 6. Germline V gene lookup returns CDR1 MNHEY and CDR2 SVGAGI. The CDR3 spells CASSTGSGGYNEQFF. CDR3 in DNA: TGTGCCAGCAGTACCGGGAGCGGGGGCTACAATGAGCAGTTCTTC.

The genes are TRBV5-6 and TRBJ2-3; TRBD1 matches at 10 bases. The V gene end was trimmed by 4 bases and the J gene end by 3 bases; junction bases not matched to a gene: 2. The V gene's germline CDR1 is SGHDT and CDR2 YYEEEE. The length of the CDR3 is 14 residues. This CDR3 reads CASSQGQGTDTQYF. In DNA form, the CDR3 reads TGTGCCAGCAGCCAGGGACAGGGGACAGATACGCAGTATTTT. Complete variable domain (other parts from reference TRBV5-6 and TRBJ2-3): DAGVTQSPTHLIKTRGQQVTLRCSPKSGHDTVSWYQQALGQGPQFIFQYYEEEERQRGNFPDRFSGHQFPNYSSELNVNALLLGDSALYLCASSQGQGTDTQYFGPGTRLTVL.

This clone has a single count. CDR3 amino acids: CSVELIPQGDDNEQFF. CDR3 nucleotides: TGCAGCGTTGAGTTAATACCACAGGGGGATGACAATGAGCAGTTCTTC. The chain couples TRBV29-1 to TRBJ2-1, with 8 bases identical to TRBD1. V was pared by 3 bases and J by 5 bases, with 12 bases of the junction left unmatched. This CDR3 comprises 16 residues. Germline V gene sequence: CDR1 SQVTM, CDR2 ANQGSEA.

CDR3 in DNA: TGCAGCGTTGTTGCAGGGGGCTTGCATGGCTACACCTTC. Encoded protein: CSVVAGGLHGYTF. The chain links TRBV29-1 to TRBJ1-2; 8 bases align to TRBD1. The germline V gene encodes CDR1 SQVTM and CDR2 ANQGSEA. The CDR3 is 13 amino acids. Trimming removed 4 bases from V and 6 bases from J; junction bases left unmatched: 7.

The rearrangement uses TRBV4-3 and TRBJ2-7, with TRBD2 identical over 8 bases. The CDR3 has 16 amino acids. Germline V CDR1 and CDR2: LGHNA, YSLEER. The J segment lost 2 bases and the V segment lost 0 bases, leaving 6 bases of the junction unmatched. CDR3 bases: TGCGCCAGCAGCCAAGATTGGACGGGAGGGCCCTACGAGCAGTACTTC. Amino acids: CASSQDWTGGPYEQYF.

The chain couples TRBV6-6 to TRBJ1-1; 8 bases align to TRBD1. Germline CDR1 is MNHNY and CDR2 is SVGAGI (reference sequence). The CDR3 extends over 15 amino acids. Trimming took 5 bases from V and 1 from J; bases not matched to a gene: 6. The CDR3 DNA reads as TGTGCCAGCAGTAACAGACAGGGGCAGAACACTGAAGCTTTCTTT. Protein product: CASSNRQGQNTEAFF.

The rearrangement joins TRBV4-1 to TRBJ1-4, with unresolved D. Germline V gives CDR1 MGHRA, CDR2 YSYEKL. The V end was cut by 1 base, the J end by 12 bases, with 9 bases between. The CDR3 is 12 amino acids. This CDR3 is CASSQVSPELFF. The CDR3 nucleotides are TGCGCCAGCAGCCAAGTCTCTCCCGAACTGTTTTTT.

The chain couples TRBV11-2 to TRBJ2-1; D is unresolved. V was trimmed by 5 bases and J by 8 bases, leaving 13 bases between them. In germline, CDR1 is SGHAT, CDR2 FQNNGV. This CDR3 has 13 amino acids. As DNA, the CDR3 is TGTGCCAGCAGCCTACCTCTAAGTCATGAGCAGTTCTTC. Protein product: CASSLPLSHEQFF.